This T cell receptor beta chain was sequenced for a study of T cells in Graves' hyperthyroidism and ophthalmopathy. Study context: The blood sample was taken at first diagnosis, before treatment began.

Study-wide points: The model made its ophthalmopathy prediction, and onset followed a median 6.5 months later. Appearing also in blood were most of the thyroid clonotypes expanded above 0.001.

Diagnostic assessment was based on clinical symptoms, serum thyroxine and TRAb, thyroid ultrasound and orbital computed tomography. V gave up 0 bases and J gave up 2 bases; unmatched junction bases: 2. Germline V CDR1 and CDR2: SGHRS, YFSETQ. CDR3 size: 16 residues. In the case of this clonotype: The antigen is unknown.

Amplification of TCR beta CDR3 regions used RNA as the template. HTBI primers were the set used in a first-round RT-PCR of the TCR CDR3. TCRdb used MiXCR to reprocess the multiplex PCR reads, holding one entry per CDR3 protein. This table holds about 640,000 distinct CDR3 sequences, more than 20% found once. The clonotype originates from a man aged 25 to 45 with Graves' ophthalmopathy. This chain connects TRBV5-1 to TRBJ2-7; 13 bases are a match to TRBD2. The specimen was blood. The CDR3 nucleotides read TGCGCCAGCAGCTTGGAAGGACTAGCGGGAGCCTACGAGCAGTACTTC. Protein sequence: CASSLEGLAGAYEQYF.